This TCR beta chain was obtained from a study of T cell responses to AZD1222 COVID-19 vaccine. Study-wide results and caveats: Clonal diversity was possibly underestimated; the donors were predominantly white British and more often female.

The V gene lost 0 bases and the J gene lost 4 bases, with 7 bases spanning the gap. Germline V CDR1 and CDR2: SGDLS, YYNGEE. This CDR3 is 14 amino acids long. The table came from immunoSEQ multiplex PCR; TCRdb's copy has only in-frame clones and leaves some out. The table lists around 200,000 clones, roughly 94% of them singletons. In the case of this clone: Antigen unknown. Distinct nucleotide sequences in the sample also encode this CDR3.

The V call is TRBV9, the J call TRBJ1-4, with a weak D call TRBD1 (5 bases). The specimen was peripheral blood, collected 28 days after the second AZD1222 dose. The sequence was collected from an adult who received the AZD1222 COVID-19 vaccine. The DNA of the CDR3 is TGTGCCAGCAGCGTAGGTCAGGGTAATGAAAAACTGTTTTTT. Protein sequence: CASSVGQGNEKLFF.